The clone carrying this T cell receptor beta chain has only one observation. There were no recent acute infections or vaccinations among the donors, who were healthy HIV-negative adults. The sample originates from a study of shared clonotypes between healthy human individuals. Per the authors' pipeline: From ImmunoSEQ came sequences covering only the junction and carrying no quality scores, so filtering differed. The protocol was immunoSEQ multiplex PCR, while the TCRdb copy is restricted to in-frame clones and leaves out a portion. Clone size and V and J calls were adopted from that table, with D and trimming inferred from the DNA. The table shows approximately 2.5 million clones, with 80% to 95% occurring only once. The CDR3 spans 16 residues. Per germline, CDR1 MGHRA and CDR2 YSYEKL. V shed 0 bases and J 7 bases; nucleotides not matched to a gene: 9.

The clonotype was recovered from a man aged 18 to 30 in good health. Some clones in this sample may be carry-over from other donors' samples. V gene TRBV4-1 combines with J gene TRBJ2-1, with 7 positions matching TRBD2. Sequencing input: naive CD4+ T cells from PBMCs. Subset denoted: CD45RA+ positively selected. Here the CDR3 reads CASSQEIGGSWNEQFF. DNA of the CDR3: TGCGCCAGCAGCCAAGAAATCGGCGGGAGTTGGAATGAGCAGTTCTTC.